The present T cell receptor (beta chain) was sequenced within a study of a mutant IDH1 vaccine in newly diagnosed glioma. Study details: Patients got radiotherapy, temozolomide, or both beforehand, and most got both.

Study results and caveats: Evidence of vaccine-induced immune responses was documented in approximately 93% of patients. Pseudoprogression appeared unlinked to shifts in leading peripheral T cell clonotypes.

Profiled with immunoSEQ multiplex PCR; TCRdb holds only in-frame clones, not every one. The data contain around 94,000 clones, around 92% of them seen just once; the ten biggest clones take up roughly 0.81%. Time point noted: week 47, end of study. What each vaccine dose contained was 300 ug of mutant IDH1 20-mer peptide, accompanied by topical imiquimod. CDR1 and CDR2 from the germline V gene are MDHEN and SYDVKM. The CDR3 totals 15 residues. Losses at the gene ends were 5 bases for V and 2 bases for J; bases not matched to a gene: 5. With regard to this clone: What it recognizes is unknown.

The specimen comprised PBMCs, sampled from a glioma patient whose treatment included an IDH1 peptide vaccine. The receptor was isolated from a woman aged 45-59 years with glioma. The chain carries TRBV28 and TRBJ2-5, with 10 positions matching TRBD2. The CDR3 nucleotides are TGTGCCAGCAGTCCACCTAGCGGGAGTCAAGAGACCCAGTACTTC. It codes for CASSPPSGSQETQYF. Drawing the rest from reference TRBV28 and TRBJ2-5, the complete variable domain is DVKVTQSSRYLVKRTGEKVFLECVQDMDHENMFWYRQDPGLGLRLIYFSYDVKMKEKGDIPEGYSVSREKKERFSLILESASTNQTSMYLCASSPPSGSQETQYFGPGTRLLVL.